The 9 T cell receptor beta chains below come from one sample, sequenced in a study of T-cell memory formation after mild COVID-19. TCRdb called the 5' RACE reads again in MiXCR, with one record for every CDR3 protein. This table holds fewer than 350,000 distinct CDR3 sequences, about 20% found once. Material for sequencing was PBMCs or a T cell subset sorted from them (not recorded which). Receptors originate from a young man who had mild COVID-19 (a few samples of this study predate the infection). Cell type and time point are not known.

The chain has TRBV2 and TRBJ2-5, with TRBD1 matching 7 bases. CDR3 length equals 12 residues. Trimming took 9 bases from V and 4 from J; bases not matched to a gene: 5. Germline V gives CDR1 SNHLY, CDR2 FYNNEI. CDR3 sequence (DNA): TGTGCCAGTGGTGAGGGGGCAGAGACCCAGTACTTC. Protein sequence: CASGEGAETQYF.

In this sample, this clonotype turned up a few times. The chain employs TRBV7-8 and TRBJ2-1; TRBD2 matches at 9 bases. J was trimmed by 7 bases and V by 1 base; bases with no gene match: 11. The CDR3 consists of 17 residues. Per germline, CDR1 SGHVS and CDR2 FQNEAQ. The DNA for the CDR3 is TGTGCCAGCAGCTTAGAAGGCGGGGGGGCCAGAGTTAATGAGCAGTTCTTC. Translating it yields CASSLEGGGARVNEQFF.

A few counts support this clonotype. V is TRBV6-5 and J is TRBJ2-1; 10 bases are a match to TRBD2. Losses at the gene ends were 5 bases for V and 7 bases for J; bases not matched to a gene: 11. The CDR3 covers 16 residues. Germline V CDR1 and CDR2: MNHEY, SVGAGI. The CDR3 sequence is CASSDPWSGGANEQFF. The CDR3, as DNA: TGTGCCAGCAGTGATCCTTGGAGCGGGGGGGCGAATGAGCAGTTCTTC.

This chain connects TRBV2 to TRBJ2-4; D tentatively fits TRBD1 or TRBD2 (5 bases each). The V gene lost 7 bases and the J gene lost 0 bases, with 13 bases spanning the gap. Per germline, CDR1 SNHLY and CDR2 FYNNEI. This CDR3 has 15 amino acids. The DNA for the CDR3 is TGTGCCAGCACCGGGTCCGGGGCAGCCAAAAACATTCAGTACTTC. Its protein product is CASTGSGAAKNIQYF.

The chain recombines TRBV5-4 with TRBJ1-1, with 7 bases lining up with TRBD1. The CDR3 covers 13 residues. V trimming: 4 bases; J trimming: 8 bases; junction bases outside the gene matches: 8. Germline assignment: CDR1 SGHNT and CDR2 YYREEE (reference sequence). CDR3 loop: CASSHAYRGEAFF. The CDR3 nucleotides are TGTGCCAGCAGCCACGCTTACAGGGGCGAAGCTTTCTTT.

This clonotype was counted many times. The chain recombines TRBV6-2 or TRBV6-3 with TRBJ1-5; D possibly corresponds to TRBD1 (5 bases). The CDR3 extends over 14 amino acids. CDR1 and CDR2 from the germline V gene are MNHEY and SVGEGT. V was clipped by 2 bases and J by 6 bases, with 11 bases between them. The CDR3 DNA follows: TGTGCCAGCAGTTACGGCCAGGGCGGTCAGCCCCAGCATTTT. This gives the protein CASSYGQGGQPQHF.

The chain employs TRBV15 and TRBJ2-3; the D gene is possibly TRBD1 (6 bases). The CDR3 is 15 amino acids. Trimming left V 3 bases short and J 3 bases short, with 13 bases between. Looked up from germline, CDR1 is LNHNV and CDR2 is YYDKDF (reference sequence). CDR3 coding DNA: TGTGCCACCAGCAGCAGGGGATTCGGGACAGATACGCAGTATTTT. It translates to CATSSRGFGTDTQYF.

This chain joins TRBV7-9 and TRBJ2-3; unclear D gene. Trimming removed 4 bases from V and 8 bases from J, with 16 bases in between. CDR1 is SEHNR and CDR2 is FQNEAQ in the germline V gene (reference sequence). The CDR3 is 14 residues long. CDR3 sequence: CASSSPLREFTQYF. CDR3 in DNA: TGTGCCAGCAGCTCCCCGTTAAGAGAATTTACGCAGTATTTT.

There are a few counts of this clonotype. This rearrangement joins TRBV6-1 to TRBJ2-1; 8 bases map to TRBD2. The CDR3 is made up of 14 amino acids. V lost 5 bases and J lost 3; bases outside the gene matches: 3. CDR1 and CDR2 from the germline V gene are MNHNS and SASEGT. In DNA form, the CDR3 reads TGTGCCAGCAGTATCGGGGGGGACTACAATGAGCAGTTCTTC. It is translated as CASSIGGDYNEQFF.